Shown below are 5 T cell receptor beta chains from a single sample sequenced in a study of blood T cell repertoires in COVID-19. The repertoire was sequenced with immunoSEQ multiplex PCR; TCRdb's copy has only in-frame clones and lacks some. The table has 170,000 or so clones, around four fifths seen once. The sample taken for sequencing was PBMCs or T cells enriched from blood (not recorded which). These receptor sequences come from a woman aged 45-59 years who had recovered from COVID-19.

This chain connects TRBV5-1 to TRBJ1-4; TRBD1 agrees at 12 bases. The V and J ends lost 0 bases and 5 bases, in that order; junction bases with no gene match: 5. The CDR3 is 17 residues long. From germline, CDR1 is SGHRS and CDR2 YFSETQ. CDR3: CASSLAGTGGGNEKLFF. In DNA, the CDR3 is TGCGCCAGCAGCTTGGCCGGGACAGGGGGCGGAAATGAAAAACTGTTTTTT.

Only a few counts were recorded for this clone. The chain joins TRBV28 to TRBJ2-7, with 9 bases matching TRBD1. The CDR3 has 14 amino acids. From germline, CDR1 is MDHEN and CDR2 SYDVKM. V trimming: 5 bases; J trimming: 2 bases; junction bases outside the gene matches: 4. The CDR3 DNA sequence: TGTGCCAGCAGTACAGGGGGCCGCCCCTACGAGCAGTACTTC. It encodes CASSTGGRPYEQYF.

This chain links TRBV6-5 with TRBJ1-2, with a possible D match to TRBD1 (6 bases). Per germline, CDR1 MNHEY and CDR2 SVGAGI. This CDR3 has 13 residues. Trimming shortened V by 6 bases and J by 7 bases, and 15 bases separated the two germline ends. The CDR3 DNA is TGTGCCAGCAGAGACCAGGGGATCGGTGGCTACACCTTC. Translated: CASRDQGIGGYTF.

This sequence joins TRBV18 and TRBJ2-2, with unresolved D. Germline V gives CDR1 KGHSH, CDR2 LQKENI. There are 16 residues in the CDR3. Trimming cost V 2 bases and J 1 base, with 11 bases left between them. The DNA of the CDR3 is TGTGCCAGCTCACCATTAAGATACAAGAACACCGGGGAGCTGTTTTTT. Its translation: CASSPLRYKNTGELFF. The full variable domain, its missing parts supplied by reference TRBV18 and TRBJ2-2, is NAGVMQNPRHLVRRRGQEARLRCSPMKGHSHVYWYRQLPEEGLKFMVYLQKENIIDESGMPKERFSAEFPKEGPSILRIQQVVRGDSAAYFCASSPLRYKNTGELFFGEGSRLTVL.

This clone was counted between two and nine times. The chain carries TRBV4-1 and TRBJ2-1; 9 bases map to TRBD2. Germline CDR1 is MGHRA and CDR2 is YSYEKL. V trimming: 0 bases; J trimming: 10 bases; junction bases outside the gene matches: 13. The CDR3 is 17 amino acids. In DNA, the CDR3 is TGCGCCAGCAGCCAAGAAGGGTCTAGCGGGACCTATAGGGAGCAGTTCTTC. Protein sequence: CASSQEGSSGTYREQFF.